These 6 T cell receptor beta chains originate from one sample sequenced in a study of shared clonotypes between healthy human individuals. The protocol was immunoSEQ multiplex PCR, while the TCRdb copy is restricted to in-frame clones and leaves out a portion. The table records about 2 million clones, around 96% of them present only once. Naivety among CD8 cells was defined by CD45RO negativity and positive CCR7 selection, thereby excluding terminally differentiated effector memory CD45RA+ cells. Sequenced material: naive CD8+ T cells sorted from blood. The receptors originated from a man in his late teens or twenties in good health.

The genes are TRBV9 and TRBJ1-5; the D is unclear. The length of the CDR3 is 14 residues. Germline V gene lookup returns CDR1 SGDLS and CDR2 YYNGEE. V lost 9 bases and J 5 bases, leaving 18 bases between the germline ends. The DNA of the CDR3 is TGTGCCACCCCAAGCACACCTGCTGATCAGCCCCAGCATTTT. Protein: CATPSTPADQPQHF.

The CDR3 sequence: CASSWGRTYEQFF. The DNA for the CDR3 is TGTGCCAGCAGTTGGGGTCGGACGTATGAGCAGTTCTTC. The chain combines TRBV27 with TRBJ2-1, with no clear D. The V end was cut by 4 bases, the J end by 8 bases, with 12 bases between. Looked up from germline, CDR1 is MNHEY and CDR2 is SMNVEV (reference sequence). This CDR3 is 13 amino acids long.

This rearrangement joins TRBV7-8 to TRBJ1-5; 7 bases line up with TRBD1. Germline CDR1 SGHVS, CDR2 FQNEAQ. The CDR3 is made up of 18 amino acids. Trimming at V came to 4 bases and at J to 1 base, leaving 13 bases not matched to a gene. The CDR3 bases are TGTGCCAGCAGCTCCGGTACAGGGGTTCTTTTAAGCAATCAGCCCCAGCATTTT. Its protein product is CASSSGTGVLLSNQPQHF.

J is TRBJ1-2 and V is TRBV6-6; possible D gene TRBD1, 5 bases. This CDR3 has 12 amino acids. The V end was cut by 6 bases, the J end by 8 bases, with 13 bases between. Germline CDR1 is MNHNY and CDR2 is SVGAGI (reference sequence). Written as DNA, the CDR3 is TGTGCCAGCAGGGAACAGGTCTACGGCTACACCTTC. Its protein is CASREQVYGYTF.

The chain carries TRBV6-5 and TRBJ2-4, with 7 nucleotides matching TRBD1. CDR3 length equals 15 residues. The junction had 6 bases not matched to a gene; V was cut back by 5 bases and J by 2 bases. CDR1 is MNHEY and CDR2 is SVGAGI in the germline V gene. The CDR3 coding sequence is TGTGCCAGCAGTCTTTCAGGGGGATCCAAAAACATTCAGTACTTC. Amino acids: CASSLSGGSKNIQYF.

The count of this clone is one. The chain has TRBV19 and TRBJ2-1, with 7 bases that match TRBD2. The CDR3 totals 15 residues. Germline lookup yields CDR1 LNHDA and CDR2 SQIVND (reference sequence). Losses at the gene ends were 5 bases for V and 0 bases for J; bases not matched to a gene: 4. The CDR3, as DNA: TGTGCCAGTAGTCACAGACTAGCCTCCTACAATGAGCAGTTCTTC. Residues: CASSHRLASYNEQFF.